A selection of T cell receptor beta chains follows, all from one sample in a study of human thymus T cells. Measured with immunoSEQ multiplex PCR; TCRdb has only the in-frame clones, and not every one. Of tens of thousands of clones in the sample, around 94% were seen once. Sequences were obtained from blood. These receptors were collected from a boy in the first two years of life with a congenital heart defect but otherwise immunologically healthy. Each CDR3 is given with its conserved first and last residue. The D gene is left open where the match is weak. Some rows have no size entry. The others give once, few or many, or a class for an expanded clone.

v_call	clone_size	j_call	d_call	cdr3_nt	cdr3_aa
TRBV4-3	NA	TRBJ2-5	NA	TGCGCCAGCAGCCAAGATCACAGCAGGGGAGAGACCCAGTACTTC	CASSQDHSRGETQYF
TRBV2	NA	TRBJ2-5	TRBD1	TGTGCCAGCAGTGGACTTCGCCCGGACAGGTACCAAGAGACCCAGTACTTC	CASSGLRPDRYQETQYF
TRBV27	NA	TRBJ1-6	NA	TGTGCCAGCAGTTTCGGGGGGATCCGCTCCTATAATTCACCCCTCCACTTT	CASSFGGIRSYNSPLHF
TRBV2	NA	TRBJ1-2	NA	TGTGCCAGCAGTGAAGTAAGGACCCTAAACTATGGCTACACCTTC	CASSEVRTLNYGYTF
TRBV27	NA	TRBJ1-2	TRBD1	TGTGCCAGCAGTCACACAGGGGCCCGCTATGGCTACACCTTC	CASSHTGARYGYTF
TRBV7-9	NA	TRBJ2-2	NA	TGTGCCAACGCCGGGGGGCCCCCTCTGAGGACCGGGGAGCTGTTTTTT	CANAGGPPLRTGELFF
TRBV7-2	NA	TRBJ2-5	NA	TGTGCCAGCAGCTTAGGGAATCACGAGACCCAGTACTTC	CASSLGNHETQYF
TRBV4-1	NA	TRBJ1-4	NA	TGCGCCAGCAGCCAAGGGTCCCTTGTCTCGGGGGGCGCGGGTGAAAAACTGTTTTTT	CASSQGSLVSGGAGEKLFF
TRBV29-1	NA	TRBJ1-5	NA	TGCAGCGTCGCCTTACAGAGCAATCAGCCCCAGCATTTT	CSVALQSNQPQHF
TRBV7-2	NA	TRBJ1-4	TRBD1	TGTGCCAGCAGCCCGAAAGGACAGGGTTCAGAAAAACTGTTTTTT	CASSPKGQGSEKLFF
TRBV2	NA	TRBJ1-5	NA	TGTGCCAGCAGTGACCCTGGGGGGACGGGCAATCAGCCCCAGCATTTT	CASSDPGGTGNQPQHF
TRBV27	NA	TRBJ1-6	TRBD1	TGTGCCAGCAGGTTCCGACAGGGTGATAATTCACCCCTCCACTTT	CASRFRQGDNSPLHF
TRBV28	NA	TRBJ2-5	TRBD2	TGTGCCAGCAGTTTATCTAGTAGCGGGAGGGAGACCCAGTACTTC	CASSLSSSGRETQYF
TRBV6-5	NA	TRBJ2-1	TRBD1	TGTGCCAGCAGTTGGACAGGGAACAATGAGCAGTTCTTC	CASSWTGNNEQFF
TRBV5-6	NA	TRBJ2-3	TRBD2	TGTGCCAGCAGCTTGGGGACTAGCGGCCACACAGATACGCAGTATTTT	CASSLGTSGHTDTQYF
TRBV30	NA	TRBJ1-3	NA	TGTGCCTGGAGCAGGGGAGCTGGAAACACCATATATTTT	CAWSRGAGNTIYF
TRBV2	NA	TRBJ2-7	NA	TGTGCCTCCCGGGATTGGGGGTACGAGCAGTACTTC	CASRDWGYEQYF
TRBV2	NA	TRBJ1-5	TRBD1	TGTGCCAGCAGGGAATACAGGGGTGGAAATCAGCCCCAGCATTTT	CASREYRGGNQPQHF
TRBV7-2	NA	TRBJ2-7	NA	TGTGCCAGCAGCTCCGGGCCCCACGGCTCCTACGAGCAGTACTTC	CASSSGPHGSYEQYF
TRBV10-3	NA	TRBJ1-6	TRBD1	TGTGCCATCAGTGAGACCCTACAGGGGTCCTATAATTCACCCCTCCACTTT	CAISETLQGSYNSPLHF
TRBV2	NA	TRBJ1-5	NA	TGTGCCAGCAGCCGGGGCAATCAGCCCCAGCATTTT	CASSRGNQPQHF
TRBV18	NA	TRBJ2-7	TRBD2	TGTGCCAGCTCACCAAGGTCTAGCGGGAGGGCCTACGAGCAGTACTTC	CASSPRSSGRAYEQYF
TRBV9	NA	TRBJ2-2	NA	TGTGCCAGCAGTATGAACACCGGGGAGCTGTTTTTT	CASSMNTGELFF
TRBV9	NA	TRBJ2-3	TRBD2	TGTGCCAGCAACCTGGGGCTAGCGGGTCGAGATACGCAGTATTTT	CASNLGLAGRDTQYF
TRBV25-1	once	TRBJ2-5	NA	TGTGCCAGCAGTGATGGGTGGGGACGGCAAGAGACCCAGTACTTC	CASSDGWGRQETQYF
TRBV5-4	NA	TRBJ2-7	NA	TGTGCCAGCAGCTTGGCCGTCTTGGGGGGTTTTTCCTACGAGCAGTACTTC	CASSLAVLGGFSYEQYF
TRBV6-1	NA	TRBJ2-4	TRBD2	TGTGCCAGCAGTGCATCTAGCGGGAGACCCATTCAGTACTTC	CASSASSGRPIQYF
TRBV6-5	NA	TRBJ1-5	NA	TGTGCCAGCAGCGAACGGTTGGCTCAGCCCCAGCATTTT	CASSERLAQPQHF
TRBV9	NA	TRBJ1-1	TRBD1	TGTGCCAGCAGCACCCGGGACAGTAGGAACACTGAAGCTTTCTTT	CASSTRDSRNTEAFF
TRBV19	NA	TRBJ1-5	NA	TGTGCCAGTAGTATGGACTGGGGGCCCCAGCATTTT	CASSMDWGPQHF
TRBV9	NA	TRBJ2-1	NA	TGTGCCAGCAGCGCACGGGACACCGCACGACACAATGAGCAGTTCTTC	CASSARDTARHNEQFF
TRBV27	NA	TRBJ2-1	TRBD1	TGTGCCAGCAGTTTTCTAGACAGGGGGCTATACAATGAGCAGTTCTTC	CASSFLDRGLYNEQFF
TRBV5-4	NA	TRBJ2-2	NA	TGTGCCAGCAGCAGGGGCACCGGGGAGCTGTTTTTT	CASSRGTGELFF
TRBV7-8	NA	TRBJ2-7	NA	TGTGCCAGCAGCTTAGGTCCGGGACTGAGCTCCTACGAGCAGTACTTC	CASSLGPGLSSYEQYF
TRBV6-6	NA	TRBJ1-1	NA	TGTGCCACCAGTTTCAAGGCGGAGTACACTGAAGCTTTCTTT	CATSFKAEYTEAFF
TRBV7-2	NA	TRBJ2-7	TRBD1	TGTGCCAGCAGCTGGGACAGGATTCCCTACGAGCAGTACTTC	CASSWDRIPYEQYF
TRBV5-6	once	TRBJ2-1	TRBD2	TGTGCCAGCAGCCCATGGCTACTAGCGGGGCTCCACAATGAGCAGTTCTTC	CASSPWLLAGLHNEQFF
TRBV4-2	NA	TRBJ2-5	TRBD2	TGTGCCAGCAGCCAAGCCCCTAGCGGGCAAGAGACCCAGTACTTC	CASSQAPSGQETQYF
TRBV4-3	NA	TRBJ2-7	TRBD1	TGCGCCAGCAGCCAAGGGACAGGGGACTACGAGCAGTACTTC	CASSQGTGDYEQYF
TRBV7-9	once	TRBJ1-1	NA	TGTGCCAGCACTAAGGAGAACACTGAAGCTTTCTTT	CASTKENTEAFF
TRBV5-1	NA	TRBJ1-6	NA	TGCGCCAGCAGCTTGGACAGGCACTATTCACCCCTCCACTTT	CASSLDRHYSPLHF
TRBV6-1	once	TRBJ1-2	TRBD1	TGTGCCAGCAGTGTGGGACAGGGAGTAGGTAACTATGGCTACACCTTC	CASSVGQGVGNYGYTF
TRBV2	NA	TRBJ1-2	TRBD1	TGTGCCAGCACTTCTCAGGGGGGGAGGAACTATGGCTACACCTTC	CASTSQGGRNYGYTF